The 30 T cell receptor beta chains below come from one sample, sequenced in a study of blood T cell repertoires in COVID-19. Here immunoSEQ multiplex PCR was the method, and the copy in TCRdb shows in-frame clones only, minus some. This sample has about 36,000 clones; 78% occur once, and the top ten carry about 33%. Sequenced material: peripheral blood. All receptors derive from a man aged 55-75 years with acute or convalescent COVID-19.

The gene calls are TRBV2 and TRBJ2-1; TRBD2 is a possible D gene (5 bases). The CDR3 is 15 amino acids. V lost 5 bases and J lost 0, with 11 bases in between. Looked up from germline, CDR1 is SNHLY and CDR2 is FYNNEI. The chain's CDR3 is CASSMRTSSYNEQFF. The CDR3 bases are TGTGCCAGCAGTATGCGTACTAGCTCCTACAATGAGCAGTTCTTC.

V is TRBV28 and J is TRBJ2-3, with 12 positions matching TRBD2. The CDR3 has 17 residues. Germline trimming cut 2 bases from V and 2 bases from J; bases unmatched to any gene: 5. The germline V gene has CDR1 MDHEN and CDR2 SYDVKM. The chain's CDR3 is CASSLVRLAGATDTQYF. DNA of the CDR3: TGTGCCAGCAGTTTAGTCCGACTAGCGGGAGCCACAGATACGCAGTATTTT. The whole variable domain, remainder taken from reference TRBV28 and TRBJ2-3, is DVKVTQSSRYLVKRTGEKVFLECVQDMDHENMFWYRQDPGLGLRLIYFSYDVKMKEKGDIPEGYSVSREKKERFSLILESASTNQTSMYLCASSLVRLAGATDTQYFGPGTRLTVL.

The genes are TRBV5-1 and TRBJ2-7; TRBD1 matches 9 bases. This CDR3 is 15 amino acids long. V lost 4 bases and J lost 5; bases outside the gene matches: 10. Germline V lookup: CDR1 SGHRS, CDR2 YFSETQ. The CDR3 reads CASSPASGQGHEQYF. DNA of the CDR3: TGCGCCAGCAGCCCCGCCTCGGGACAGGGCCACGAGCAGTACTTC. The whole variable domain, remainder taken from reference TRBV5-1 and TRBJ2-7, is KAGVTQTPRYLIKTRGQQVTLSCSPISGHRSVSWYQQTPGQGLQFLFEYFSETQRNKGNFPGRFSGRQFSNSRSEMNVSTLELGDSALYLCASSPASGQGHEQYFGPGTRLTVT.

This chain links TRBV2 with TRBJ2-7; tentatively, D is TRBD2 (6 bases). With 0 bases removed from V and 5 bases from J, the gap between germline ends came to 8 bases. The germline V gene has CDR1 SNHLY and CDR2 FYNNEI. The CDR3 spans 13 residues. CDR3 DNA: TGTGCCAGCAGTGAAGCGGGGGGTAACGAGCAGTACTTC. Its translation is CASSEAGGNEQYF.

This clone showed up just a few times. The chain carries TRBV28 and TRBJ2-4; tentatively, D is TRBD2 (6 bases). The length of the CDR3 is 15 residues. V was pared by 4 bases and J by 0 bases, with 10 bases between. Germline CDR1 and CDR2: MDHEN and SYDVKM. CDR3 DNA sequence: TGTGCCAGCAGTTCCGGAGGGACAGCCAAAAACATTCAGTACTTC. The encoded protein is CASSSGGTAKNIQYF.

V usage is TRBV28 and J usage is TRBJ1-2, with D uncertain. This CDR3 contains 15 residues. CDR1 and CDR2 from the germline V gene are MDHEN and SYDVKM. The V and J ends lost 3 bases and 0 bases respectively, with 11 bases between them. The CDR3 DNA sequence: TGTGCCAGCAGTTTTTACAGAGCAGCTAACTATGGCTACACCTTC. Protein: CASSFYRAANYGYTF.

The V call is TRBV5-1, the J call TRBJ2-3, with D uncertain. In germline, CDR1 is SGHRS, CDR2 YFSETQ. The CDR3 sequence is 13 residues long. V was trimmed by 4 bases and J by 1 base, leaving 7 bases between them. The CDR3 DNA reads as TGCGCCAGCAGCAGCCAGGGCACAGATACGCAGTATTTT. It yields the protein CASSSQGTDTQYF. The full variable domain, with the rest looked up from reference TRBV5-1 and TRBJ2-3, is KAGVTQTPRYLIKTRGQQVTLSCSPISGHRSVSWYQQTPGQGLQFLFEYFSETQRNKGNFPGRFSGRQFSNSRSEMNVSTLELGDSALYLCASSSQGTDTQYFGPGTRLTVL.

This chain links TRBV6-6 with TRBJ2-3; 7 nucleotides match TRBD1. The CDR3 is 13 residues long. CDR1 and CDR2 from the germline V gene are MNHNY and SVGAGI (reference sequence). V was clipped by 5 bases and J by 10 bases; unmatched bases: 9. CDR3 coding DNA: TGTGCCAGCAGTGATGGACAGGAACCGGCGCAGTATTTT. This codes for CASSDGQEPAQYF.

This CDR3 reads CASSPEGGRNEQFF. The CDR3 nucleotides are TGTGCCAGCAGCCCCGAGGGCGGGAGGAATGAGCAGTTCTTC. V and J are TRBV4-2 and TRBJ2-1; 8 nucleotides agree with TRBD2. The CDR3 contains 14 residues. Germline V gene sequence: CDR1 LGHNA, CDR2 YNFKEQ. V gave up 4 bases and J gave up 7 bases; unmatched junction bases: 6.

DNA of the CDR3: TGTGCCAGCTCATCTACGGGACAGGGGAACACTGAAGCTTTCTTT. Translated: CASSSTGQGNTEAFF. The genes are TRBV6-5 and TRBJ1-1; 9 bases agree with TRBD1. Germline-derived CDR1 and CDR2 are MNHEY and SVGAGI. Trimming at V came to 8 bases and at J to 1 base, leaving 8 bases not matched to a gene. This CDR3 is built from 15 residues.

The chain uses TRBV19 and TRBJ2-5; 7 bases are shared with TRBD1. From germline, CDR1 is LNHDA and CDR2 SQIVND (reference sequence). The CDR3 is 15 amino acids. The V segment lost 4 bases and the J segment 1 base; nucleotides outside the gene matches: 6. Here the CDR3 reads CASSRGQSPQETQYF. In DNA, the CDR3 is TGTGCCAGTAGTAGGGGACAGAGCCCCCAAGAGACCCAGTACTTC.

The chain recombines TRBV2 with TRBJ2-7, with D perhaps TRBD1 (6 bases). There are 13 residues in the CDR3. V shed 6 bases and J shed 2 bases, with 11 bases lying between them. The germline gives CDR1 SNHLY, CDR2 FYNNEI. The CDR3 DNA reads as TGTGCCAGCAGACCCGACAGGACCTACGAGCAGTACTTC. Translated: CASRPDRTYEQYF. Drawing the rest from reference TRBV2 and TRBJ2-7, the complete variable domain is EPEVTQTPSHQVTQMGQEVILRCVPISNHLYFYWYRQILGQKVEFLVSFYNNEISEKSEIFDDQFSVERPDGSNFTLKIRSTKLEDSAMYFCASRPDRTYEQYFGPGTRLTVT.

Here the CDR3 DNA reads TGTGCCAGCTCACGCCGGGACAGTAGCACAGATACGCAGTATTTT. This encodes CASSRRDSSTDTQYF. The rearrangement links TRBV18 to TRBJ2-3; 7 nucleotides line up with TRBD1. Germline V CDR1 and CDR2: KGHSH, LQKENI. CDR3 length: 15 residues. J was trimmed by 0 bases and V by 4 bases; bases with no gene match: 4.

This clone has only one observation. The gene calls are TRBV27 and TRBJ2-2; D might be TRBD1 (5 bases). V gave up 7 bases and J gave up 3 bases, with 15 bases separating them. Germline-derived CDR1 and CDR2 are MNHEY and SMNVEV (reference sequence). The CDR3 contains 15 residues. CDR3 DNA sequence: TGTGCCAGCACCAAAGGGGCGTGGGACACCGGGGAGCTGTTTTTT. Translation: CASTKGAWDTGELFF.

The rearrangement links TRBV5-1 to TRBJ2-3, with D possibly matching TRBD2 (5 bases). Trimming shortened V by 2 bases and J by 2 bases, and 9 bases separated the two germline ends. CDR1 is SGHRS and CDR2 is YFSETQ in the germline V gene. This CDR3 comprises 14 residues. CDR3: CASSFEGDTDTQYF. The DNA for the CDR3 is TGCGCCAGCAGCTTCGAGGGTGACACAGATACGCAGTATTTT.

The chain uses TRBV5-1 and TRBJ2-1; 11 nucleotides match TRBD2. Trimming removed 4 bases from V and 1 base from J; junction bases left unmatched: 1. Per germline, CDR1 SGHRS and CDR2 YFSETQ. CDR3 size: 15 residues. CDR3 protein: CASSRLAGSYNEQFF. The DNA of the CDR3 is TGCGCCAGCAGCCGACTAGCGGGATCCTACAATGAGCAGTTCTTC.

V and J are TRBV3-1 (or the pseudogene TRBV3-2) and TRBJ1-2; no clear D. Germline CDR1 is LGHDT and CDR2 is YNNKEL (reference sequence). The CDR3 runs to 12 residues. V was trimmed by 2 bases and J by 8 bases, leaving 9 bases between them. CDR3 DNA sequence: TGTGCCAGCAGCCAAAAGCTCAACGGCTACACCTTC. Translating it yields CASSQKLNGYTF.

This sequence joins TRBV25-1 and TRBJ2-7; 9 bases are shared with TRBD2. Germline CDR1 reads MGHDK; CDR2 reads SYGVNS. V shed 1 base and J 4 bases; nucleotides not matched to a gene: 8. CDR3 length equals 16 residues. CDR3 protein: CASSELVAGGPYEQYF. The CDR3 coding sequence is TGTGCCAGCAGTGAATTGGTGGCGGGAGGGCCGTACGAGCAGTACTTC.

The gene calls are TRBV5-3 and TRBJ2-5, with 7 bases aligning to TRBD1. TRBV5-3 counts as an open reading frame of uncertain function. V trimming: 1 base; J trimming: 5 bases; junction bases outside the gene matches: 20. The CDR3 runs to 19 residues. DNA for the CDR3: TGTGCCAGAAGCTTGCACGGACAGGAGTACAACTCCCCTGGGGAGACCCAGTACTTC. This encodes CARSLHGQEYNSPGETQYF.

This clone was detected a few times. The rearrangement links TRBV10-3 to TRBJ1-5; D gene ambiguous. The germline CDR1 and CDR2 sequences are ENHRY and SYGVKD. The V end lost 8 bases, the J end lost 0 bases, and 8 bases lay between the germline ends. CDR3 length: 13 amino acids. The CDR3 sequence: CAIRGDSNQPQHF. CDR3 bases: TGTGCCATCCGCGGGGATAGCAATCAGCCCCAGCATTTT.

The J gene is TRBJ1-5, the V gene TRBV2; 10 bases map to TRBD1. CDR1 SNHLY and CDR2 FYNNEI come from the germline V gene. CDR3 length: 15 residues. After removal of 5 bases from V and 0 bases from J, the junction contained 1 base not matched to a gene. The CDR3 DNA reads TGTGCCAGCAGTAGGGACAGGGGTAGCAATCAGCCCCAGCATTTT. It translates to CASSRDRGSNQPQHF.

The chain carries TRBV9 and TRBJ2-7; 11 nucleotides agree with TRBD2. The CDR3 is made up of 15 amino acids. In germline, CDR1 is SGDLS, CDR2 YYNGEE. V dropped 3 bases and J dropped 0; count of bases not matched to a gene: 2. In nucleotides, the CDR3 is TGTGCCAGCAGCGGGACTAGCGGGTTCTCCTACGAGCAGTACTTC. It yields the protein CASSGTSGFSYEQYF. Using reference TRBV9 and TRBJ2-7 for the parts outside the CDR3, the full variable domain is DSGVTQTPKHLITATGQRVTLRCSPRSGDLSVYWYQQSLDQGLQFLIQYYNGEERAKGNILERFSAQQFPDLHSELNLSSLELGDSALYFCASSGTSGFSYEQYFGPGTRLTVT.

This rearrangement joins TRBV6-5 to TRBJ2-5, with TRBD2 identical over 10 bases. V lost 6 bases and J lost 4; bases outside the gene matches: 8. CDR3 length: 15 residues. The germline V gene has CDR1 MNHEY and CDR2 SVGAGI. The DNA of the CDR3 is TGTGCCAGCAGCCCAGTCAGCGGGAGGGCAGAGACCCAGTACTTC. It codes for CASSPVSGRAETQYF.

V and J are TRBV11-3 and TRBJ2-7, with 9 bases that match TRBD1. CDR1 SGHNT and CDR2 YENEEA come from the germline V gene. The CDR3 is 15 residues long. V was clipped by 0 bases and J by 3 bases; unmatched bases: 3. CDR3 in amino acids: CASSLETGGHYEQYF. As DNA, the CDR3 is TGTGCCAGCAGCTTAGAGACAGGGGGGCACTACGAGCAGTACTTC.

This chain joins TRBV5-1 and TRBJ2-7; TRBD1 aligns across 9 bases. Germline trimming cut 4 bases from V and 1 base from J; bases unmatched to any gene: 6. The germline gives CDR1 SGHRS, CDR2 YFSETQ. The CDR3 is 15 residues long. Here the CDR3 reads CASSVEGQGSYEQYF. The CDR3 DNA reads TGCGCCAGCAGCGTAGAGGGACAGGGTTCCTACGAGCAGTACTTC.

The chain has TRBV20-1 and TRBJ2-5; 8 bases map to TRBD2. The CDR3 has 14 amino acids. V dropped 3 bases and J dropped 0; count of bases not matched to a gene: 3. CDR1 is DFQATT and CDR2 is SNEGSKA in the germline V gene (reference sequence). CDR3 in DNA: TGCAGTGCTAGTCCGGGGGGGTACCAAGAGACCCAGTACTTC. Protein: CSASPGGYQETQYF.

V gene TRBV7-9 combines with J gene TRBJ2-1, with 7 bases identical to TRBD2. The CDR3 sequence is 15 residues long. The ends lost 3 bases at V and 5 bases at J; junction bases unmatched: 7. The V gene's germline CDR1 is SEHNR and CDR2 FQNEAQ (reference sequence). This CDR3 reads CASSFGTTTNNEQFF. In nucleotides, the CDR3 is TGTGCCAGCAGCTTCGGGACTACCACGAACAATGAGCAGTTCTTC.

V gene TRBV25-1 combines with J gene TRBJ1-2; D perhaps matches TRBD1 (6 bases). CDR1 MGHDK and CDR2 SYGVNS come from the germline V gene. The V gene lost 10 bases and the J gene lost 8 bases, with 14 bases spanning the gap. This CDR3 spans 11 amino acids. The CDR3 protein is CAIFSGDGYTF. Written as DNA, the CDR3 is TGTGCCATCTTTTCAGGGGACGGCTACACCTTC.

CDR3 loop: CASSGTGSYNEQFF. In DNA, the CDR3 is TGTGCCAGCAGTGGTACTGGCTCCTACAATGAGCAGTTCTTC. V gene TRBV25-1 combines with J gene TRBJ2-1, with D unresolved. V was trimmed by 4 bases and J by 0 bases, leaving 7 bases between them. The CDR3 has 14 amino acids. Germline V gene sequence: CDR1 MGHDK, CDR2 SYGVNS. The variable domain in full, with the rest retrieved from reference TRBV25-1 and TRBJ2-1, is EADIYQTPRYLVIGTGKKITLECSQTMGHDKMYWYQQDPGMELHLIHYSYGVNSTEKGDLSSESTVSRIRTEHFPLTLESARPSHTSQYLCASSGTGSYNEQFFGPGTRLTVL.

The J gene is TRBJ2-1, the V gene TRBV14, with D tentatively TRBD2 (6 bases). V was clipped by 4 bases and J by 9 bases, with 10 bases between them. CDR3 length equals 12 residues. Per the germline V gene, CDR1 is SGHDN and CDR2 is FVKESK. The CDR3 loop is CASSRTSIEQFF. The CDR3 DNA is TGTGCCAGCAGCCGAACTAGCATTGAGCAGTTCTTC.